A selection of T cell receptor beta chains follows, all from one sample in a study of blood T cell repertoires in COVID-19. Libraries were prepared by immunoSEQ multiplex PCR; TCRdb keeps only in-frame clonotypes and omits some of them. The sample lists 270,000 or so clones, roughly 88% occurring once. The sample consisted of PBMCs or T cells enriched from blood (not recorded which). These receptors all come from a woman aged 40 to 49 with acute COVID-19. Each CDR3 is given with its conserved first and last residue. Fields, in order: J gene, V gene, D gene, clone size, CDR3 DNA, CDR3 protein. A D gene is named only where the DNA matches it firmly. Size is omitted from some rows. Given values are once, few, many or a class for expanded clones.

TRBJ2-3 | TRBV10-3 | TRBD2 | NA | TGTGCCATCGGAGGACTAGCGGGAGTTGAAGATACGCAGTATTTT | CAIGGLAGVEDTQYF
TRBJ2-1 | TRBV27 | NA | NA | TGTGCCAGCAGTTTATCCAGGGAAATCTATATTCCTTACAATGAGCAGTTCTTC | CASSLSREIYIPYNEQFF
TRBJ2-2 | TRBV5-1 | NA | NA | TGCGCCAGCAGCTTGGCAGGGGACAACACCGGGGAGCTGTTTTTT | CASSLAGDNTGELFF
TRBJ2-2 | TRBV27 | NA | NA | TGTGCCAGCAGTTTGGGTCCTAGTTGGAACACCGGGGAGCTGTTTTTT | CASSLGPSWNTGELFF
TRBJ1-5 | TRBV18 | TRBD1 | NA | TGTGCCAGCTCATCACAGGGGATCAATCAGCCCCAGCATTTT | CASSSQGINQPQHF
TRBJ1-2 | TRBV28 | NA | NA | TGTGCCAGCAGTATCCCCCGCACCTTC | CASSIPRTF
TRBJ2-3 | TRBV9 | NA | NA | TGTGCCAGCAGCGTTACGGGGGATAGCACAGATACGCAGTATTTT | CASSVTGDSTDTQYF
TRBJ2-1 | TRBV18 | TRBD1 | NA | TGTGCCAGCTTGACAGGGGCTGATAATGAGCAGTTCTTC | CASLTGADNEQFF
TRBJ2-1 | TRBV18 | TRBD1 | once | TGTGCCAGCTCAAGGGACAGGCAGGTCAATGAGCAGTTCTTC | CASSRDRQVNEQFF
TRBJ1-3 | TRBV5-1 | TRBD1 | NA | TGCGCCAGCAGCTCGACAGGGGTCTCTGGAAACACCATATATTTT | CASSSTGVSGNTIYF
TRBJ1-5 | TRBV28 | TRBD1 | once | TGTGCCAGTACCCACAGGGGTTATAGCAATCAGCCCCAGCATTTT | CASTHRGYSNQPQHF
TRBJ1-1 | TRBV7-8 | NA | NA | TGTGCCAGCAGCTTAGGAACCTCACAGGTTTACGCTTTCTTT | CASSLGTSQVYAFF
TRBJ1-5 | TRBV19 | TRBD1 | NA | TGTGCCAGTAGTATAAATTCGGACAGGGGGAGACAGCCCCAGCATTTT | CASSINSDRGRQPQHF
TRBJ2-3 | TRBV4-2 | NA | NA | TGTGCCAGCAGCCAAGACTTACTAACGCAGTATTTT | CASSQDLLTQYF
TRBJ1-4 | TRBV28 | TRBD1 | NA | TGTGCCAGCAGTTCTGGACAGGGGGCTAATGAAAAACTGTTTTTT | CASSSGQGANEKLFF
TRBJ1-2 | TRBV5-6 | TRBD1 | NA | TGTGCCAGCAGCCCGACAGGGGTTGAAGAGGGGGTGGGTCACTATGGCTACACCTTC | CASSPTGVEEGVGHYGYTF
TRBJ2-2 | TRBV5-6 | NA | NA | TGTGCCAGCAGCTTGGTATCGGGGGCCGGGGAGCTGTTTTTT | CASSLVSGAGELFF
TRBJ1-1 | TRBV4-2 | NA | NA | TGTGCCAGCAGCCAGGCGGGCCAGAACACTGAAGCTTTCTTT | CASSQAGQNTEAFF
TRBJ2-3 | TRBV9 | NA | NA | TGTGCCAGCAGCGTAGGGTTCGTAACCACTCGCACAGATACGCAGTATTTT | CASSVGFVTTRTDTQYF
TRBJ1-1 | TRBV5-4 | NA | NA | TGTGCCAGCGGTACAGTGGGCTCTATCGAAGCTTTCTTT | CASGTVGSIEAFF
TRBJ2-1 | TRBV24-1 | NA | NA | TGTGCCACGAGCCCAGGGGTCAATGAGCAGTTCTTC | CATSPGVNEQFF
TRBJ2-1 | TRBV25-1 | TRBD2 | NA | TGTGCCAGCAAACCATCCAGCGGGGGCTACAATGAGCAGTTCTTC | CASKPSSGGYNEQFF
TRBJ1-3 | TRBV7-8 | NA | NA | TGTGCCAGCAGCACTCGGGACTTGGCGGGAAACACCATATATTTT | CASSTRDLAGNTIYF
TRBJ2-2 | TRBV5-5 | TRBD2 | NA | TGTGCCAGCAGCTTACTAGCGGGAAACACCGGGGAGCTGTTTTTT | CASSLLAGNTGELFF
TRBJ2-5 | TRBV5-4 | TRBD1 | NA | TGTGCCAGCAGGTTACAGGGGGCGGAGGAGACCCAGTACTTC | CASRLQGAEETQYF
TRBJ1-4 | TRBV18 | NA | NA | TGTGCCAGCTCACCACCTACAGGGATTAATGAAAAACTGTTTTTT | CASSPPTGINEKLFF
TRBJ1-2 | TRBV30 | NA | NA | TGTGCCTGGACAATAACGACATCTAACTATGGCTACACCTTC | CAWTITTSNYGYTF
TRBJ2-7 | TRBV18 | NA | NA | TGTGCCAGCTCCCCGCAAGGTAGCGGAATCCTTTCCTACGAGCAGTACTTC | CASSPQGSGILSYEQYF
TRBJ2-5 | TRBV3-1/TRBV3-2 | TRBD2 | NA | TGTGCCAGCAGCCGGACTAGCGAGAAAGAGACCCAGTACTTC | CASSRTSEKETQYF
TRBJ1-2 | TRBV2 | TRBD1 | once | TGTGCCAGCAGTGAAAGAGGGGGCGCGAGCTATGGCTACACCTTC | CASSERGGASYGYTF
TRBJ1-2 | TRBV14 | TRBD1 | NA | TGTGCCAGCAGCCCCGGGACAGCGTATGGCTACACCTTC | CASSPGTAYGYTF
TRBJ1-2 | TRBV28 | NA | once | TGTGCCAGCAGTTTACCCGAGGCCGGAATCGTTGTGACGAAGACGTTTAACTATGGCTACACCTTC | CASSLPEAGIVVTKTFNYGYTF
TRBJ2-3 | TRBV5-1 | TRBD1 | NA | TGCGCCAGCAGCTTGGGGGGACAGGGCTTGGATACGCAGTATTTT | CASSLGGQGLDTQYF
TRBJ2-1 | TRBV18 | TRBD2 | NA | TGTGCCAGCTCTCCAGGACTAGCGGGGAACAATGAGCAGTTCTTC | CASSPGLAGNNEQFF
TRBJ2-1 | TRBV28 | NA | once | TGTGCCAGCAGCCCCGGGAGTCTTAACAATGAGCAGTTCTTC | CASSPGSLNNEQFF
TRBJ1-2 | TRBV7-2 | NA | NA | TGTGCCAGCAGCTTACGCGCTGAGAACTATGGCTACACCTTC | CASSLRAENYGYTF
TRBJ2-1 | TRBV27 | NA | NA | TGTGCCAGCAGTTTATCTAGGGGCTCCTACAATGAGCAGTTCTTC | CASSLSRGSYNEQFF
TRBJ2-1 | TRBV7-9 | TRBD1 | NA | TGTGCCAGCAGCTTAGACTCAGGGGGCGCCTACAATGAGCAGTTCTTC | CASSLDSGGAYNEQFF
TRBJ2-7 | TRBV20-1 | TRBD1 | NA | TGCAGTTTTGACAGGGGCGAGCAGTACTTC | CSFDRGEQYF
TRBJ2-7 | TRBV7-9 | TRBD2 | NA | TGTGCCAGCAGCTTAGATGCTAGCGGGAGGATCGAGCAGTACTTC | CASSLDASGRIEQYF